The 10 T cell receptor beta chains reported below all come from one sample, sequenced in a study. Using its own MiXCR run on the RT-PCR reads, TCRdb lists one record per CDR3 protein. The table shows hundreds of thousands of distinct CDR3 sequences, with about 14% occurring only once. Sequenced sample: memory CD4+ T cells from blood. These receptors originate from a female donor in good health, serving as a healthy control.

This clonotype was seen a few times. CDR3 bases: TGTGCCAGCTCACCCACGGGGGACCCCTACAATGAGCAGTTCTTC. Translating gives CASSPTGDPYNEQFF. The chain carries TRBV18 and TRBJ2-1, with a tentative D call TRBD2 (6 bases). Germline V lookup: CDR1 KGHSH, CDR2 LQKENI. Deletions cut 3 bases from V and 2 bases from J, with 11 bases between. This CDR3 has 15 residues.

This sequence joins TRBV30 and TRBJ2-5; 7 bases fit TRBD2. The length of the CDR3 is 14 residues. Germline CDR1 and CDR2: GTSNPN and SVGIG (reference sequence). V lost 1 base and J lost 3; bases outside the gene matches: 5. For the CDR3, the DNA is TGTGCCTGGAGTGGGGGACTACTAAAAGAGACCCAGTACTTC. The encoded protein is CAWSGGLLKETQYF.

This clonotype occurred a few times. The chain joins TRBV3-1 to TRBJ2-7; D unclear. Germline V gene data show CDR1 as LGHDT and CDR2 as YNNKEL (reference sequence). The CDR3 consists of 12 residues. V lost 4 bases and J 6 bases, leaving 10 bases between the germline ends. DNA for the CDR3: TGTGCCAGCAGCCTGAATGACGGCGAGCAGTACTTC. This translates into CASSLNDGEQYF.

The V gene is TRBV7-2, the J gene TRBJ1-1, with no clear D. Germline CDR1 is SGHTA and CDR2 is FQGNSA. V was pared by 1 base and J by 7 bases, with 10 bases between. The CDR3 contains 13 residues. CDR3 sequence reads: CASSLEATLEAFF. CDR3 nucleotide sequence: TGTGCCAGCAGCTTAGAGGCTACCCTTGAAGCTTTCTTT.

In its sample, this clonotype was seen a few times. The V and J genes are TRBV11-2 and TRBJ2-1; TRBD2 aligns across 8 bases. CDR3 length: 15 amino acids. Germline loops: CDR1 SGHAT, CDR2 FQNNGV. Trimming cost V 4 bases and J 7 bases; bases outside gene matches: 9. The CDR3 DNA reads as TGTGCCAGCAGCTCCCGAGCGGGAGTCGGTAATGAGCAGTTCTTC. It is translated as CASSSRAGVGNEQFF.

The chain carries TRBV5-5 and TRBJ2-2, with 10 bases fitting TRBD2. CDR1 and CDR2 from the germline V gene are SGHKS and YYEKEE (reference sequence). Trimming took 4 bases from V and 1 from J; bases not matched to a gene: 4. CDR3 length equals 16 residues. As DNA, the CDR3 is TGTGCCAGCAGCCCTAGCGGGAGAGTGAACACCGGGGAGCTGTTTTTT. It translates to CASSPSGRVNTGELFF.

This clonotype was picked up a small number of times. The rearrangement uses TRBV18 and TRBJ2-2; 12 bases are a match to TRBD1. The V gene's germline CDR1 is KGHSH and CDR2 LQKENI. The CDR3 is 17 amino acids. With V trimmed by 2 bases and J by 5 bases, 6 bases remained unmatched. As DNA, the CDR3 is TGTGCCAGCTCACCAGGGACAGGGGGCAGAAGAACCGGGGAGCTGTTTTTT. Protein product: CASSPGTGGRRTGELFF.

This clonotype was seen a few times. V is TRBV9 and J is TRBJ2-5, with D perhaps matching TRBD1 or TRBD2 (5 bases each). The CDR3 has 16 amino acids. Trimming stripped 0 bases from V and 0 bases from J, with 12 bases between. Germline values: CDR1 SGDLS, CDR2 YYNGEE. CDR3 residues: CASSVDRDPHQETQYF. CDR3 DNA: TGTGCCAGCAGCGTAGATAGGGACCCCCACCAAGAGACCCAGTACTTC.

Details on this clonotype: One end of the junction fails to match germline, which may point to a read error. The V gene is TRBV7-6, the J gene TRBJ2-2; the match to TRBD2 covers 10 bases. The CDR3 consists of 16 residues. The germline gives CDR1 SGHVS, CDR2 FNYEAQ. CDR3 nucleotides: TGTGCCAGCAGCCCCCTAGCGGGAGCGGGCACCGGGGTGCTGTTTTTT. Translated: CASSPLAGAGTGVLFF.

The chain combines TRBV6-5 with TRBJ1-1; TRBD1 matches at 9 bases. Germline-derived CDR1 and CDR2 are MNHEY and SVGAGI. V was pared by 5 bases and J by 3 bases, with 7 bases of the junction left unmatched. The CDR3 loop spans 15 amino acids. This CDR3 reads CASSTVGQGDTEAFF. The CDR3 bases are TGTGCCAGCAGTACGGTGGGACAGGGAGACACTGAAGCTTTCTTT.